A selection of T cell receptor beta chains follows, all from one sample in a study of regulatory T cells in long-lasting Graves disease. MiXCR, run by TCRdb on the multiplex PCR reads, gives a single entry per CDR3 protein. The sample lists 400,000 to 500,000 distinct CDR3 sequences, approximately 16% seen once, with approximately 7.8% in the top ten. These data were also reused for a study on T cells in Graves' hyperthyroidism and ophthalmopathy.

The specimen comprised peripheral blood mononuclear cells (PBMCs), sampled at new diagnosis, from a patient treated with antithyroid drugs. These receptors all come from a woman in her 40s with Graves disease. CDR3s include the opening cysteine and the closing phenylalanine or tryptophan. D genes are given only for firm matches. Expanded clones get a size class; other rows say once, few or many, or leave the size out.

TRBJ2-2	18	TRBV2	many	TRBD1	CASSEALFGTENTGELFF	TGTGCCAGCAGTGAAGCGCTTTTTGGGACAGAGAACACCGGGGAGCTGTTTTTT
TRBJ2-7	12	TRBV10-3	many	.	CAISTSGDEQYF	.
TRBJ2-1	14	TRBV29-1	many	.	CSADEISSYNEQFF	TGCAGCGCTGATGAAATTAGCTCCTACAATGAGCAGTTCTTC
TRBJ1-1	13	TRBV27	many	TRBD1	CASFEDRATEAFF	TGTGCCAGTTTCGAGGACAGGGCCACTGAAGCTTTCTTT
TRBJ2-1	16	TRBV29-1	few	.	CSVEDRSKSSYNEQFF	TGCAGCGTTGAAGATCGTAGCAAGAGCTCCTACAATGAGCAGTTCTTC
TRBJ1-2	15	TRBV6-9	many	TRBD1	CASSYNTGGEYGYTF	TGTGCCAGCAGTTACAACACAGGGGGCGAATATGGCTACACCTTC
TRBJ2-7	14	TRBV24-1	.	TRBD2	CAASSGTGSYEQYF	TGTGCCGCTTCTAGCGGGACGGGTTCCTACGAGCAGTACTTC
TRBJ1-5	15	TRBV6-1	.	.	CASGGADSHYQPQHF	TGTGCCAGCGGGGGGGCGGACAGCCACTATCAGCCCCAGCATTTT
TRBJ2-5	12	TRBV13	many	.	CASSQELKTQYF	TGTGCCAGCAGCCAGGAGTTGAAGACCCAGTACTTC
TRBJ2-7	16	TRBV11-2	.	.	CASSPTRDGPSYEQYF	TGTGCCAGCAGCCCGACCCGGGACGGACCCTCCTACGAGCAGTACTTC
TRBJ1-4	15	TRBV7-9	.	TRBD1	CASSFRTGGHEKLFF	TGTGCCAGCAGCTTCAGGACAGGGGGTCATGAAAAACTGTTTTTT
TRBJ2-7	14	TRBV7-8	.	.	CASSPDQAPYEQYF	TGTGCCAGCAGCCCCGATCAGGCACCTTACGAGCAGTACTTC
TRBJ1-1	15	TRBV18	many	.	CASSPQAGPHTEAFF	TGTGCCAGCTCACCACAGGCGGGGCCCCACACTGAAGCTTTCTTT
TRBJ2-5	13	TRBV29-1	.	.	CSVELGLQETQYF	TGCAGCGTTGAACTAGGGCTCCAAGAGACCCAGTACTTC
TRBJ2-7	14	TRBV20-1	many	.	CSARGSFTENEQYF	TGCAGTGCTAGAGGGTCGTTCACTGAGAACGAGCAGTACTTC
TRBJ2-7	16	TRBV28	many	TRBD2	CASSYPRDYSFYEQYF	TGTGCCAGCAGTTACCCGCGGGACTATTCCTTCTACGAGCAGTACTTC
TRBJ1-2	14	TRBV20-1	few	TRBD1	CSARDDRGDAGYTF	TGCAGTGCTAGAGATGACAGGGGCGATGCTGGCTACACCTTC
TRBJ2-7	14	TRBV6-1	many	.	CASMPAGTVYEQYF	TGTGCCAGCATGCCGGCGGGGACCGTCTACGAGCAGTACTTC
TRBJ2-3	16	TRBV19	few	.	CASSPWDRAGGDTQYF	TGTGCCAGTAGCCCCTGGGACAGGGCGGGGGGAGATACGCAGTATTTT
TRBJ1-5	16	TRBV28	many	.	CASSPLGGASNQPQHF	TGTGCCAGCAGTCCCCTGGGGGGGGCAAGCAATCAGCCCCAGCATTTT
TRBJ2-7	15	TRBV27	.	.	CASSLSLGGIYEQYF	TGTGCCAGCAGTTTAAGTCTAGGAGGTATCTACGAGCAGTACTTC
TRBJ1-2	12	TRBV25-1	few	.	CASSEQGYGYTF	TGTGCCAGCAGTGAACAGGGCTATGGCTACACCTTC
TRBJ2-7	16	TRBV27	many	TRBD2	CASSLRGLAASYEQYF	TGTGCCAGCAGTTTAAGGGGACTAGCGGCCTCCTACGAGCAGTACTTC
TRBJ2-1	15	TRBV6-1	.	.	CASSRSAETYNEQFF	TGTGCCAGCAGCCGTTCGGCGGAAACCTACAATGAGCAGTTCTTC
TRBJ2-1	13	TRBV29-1	few	.	CSAAGDNDNEQFF	TGCAGCGCCGCCGGGGACAACGACAATGAGCAGTTCTTC
TRBJ2-5	17	TRBV28	many	TRBD2	CASSPDTTSERGETQYF	TGTGCCAGCAGCCCCGATACGACTAGCGAAAGGGGGGAGACCCAGTACTTC
TRBJ2-1	17	TRBV7-2	many	TRBD2	CASSLGGSGSRYNEQFF	TGTGCCAGCAGCTTAGGTGGTAGCGGGAGTCGGTACAATGAGCAGTTCTTC
TRBJ1-1	17	TRBV6-5	many	.	CASSYSRFISGNTEAFF	TGTGCCAGCAGTTACTCAAGGTTTATCAGCGGGAACACTGAAGCTTTCTTT